These 26 T cell receptor beta chains originate from one sample sequenced in a study of Ad26.COV2.S vaccination and SARS-CoV-2 variants. TCRdb's table, derived via immunoSEQ multiplex PCR, lists solely in-frame clones and lacks some. The sample records approximately 300,000 clones, approximately 80% being singletons. Treatment: 15 to 20 received Ad26.COV2.S at low or high dose, single or two shots; several received placebo; per-sample allocation not given. Sampling took place 63 days after the first vaccine or placebo injection. This specimen was peripheral blood, taken in a trial of Ad26.COV2.S vaccine versus placebo. The receptors originated from a person aged 18-60 years who received the Ad26.COV2.S COVID-19 vaccine or a placebo.

The V and J genes are TRBV5-4 and TRBJ1-1; D unclear. Per the germline V gene, CDR1 is SGHNT and CDR2 is YYREEE (reference sequence). The V and J ends lost 3 bases and 3 bases respectively, with 6 bases between them. This CDR3 comprises 12 residues. The CDR3 sequence: CASSYGDTEAFF. In DNA, the CDR3 is TGTGCCAGCAGCTATGGAGACACTGAAGCTTTCTTT. The whole variable domain, remainder taken from reference TRBV5-4 and TRBJ1-1, is ETGVTQSPTHLIKTRGQQVTLRCSSQSGHNTVSWYQQALGQGPQFIFQYYREEENGRGNFPPRFSGLQFPNYSSELNVNALELDDSALYLCASSYGDTEAFFGQGTRLTVV.

The chain joins TRBV7-2 to TRBJ1-4; possible D gene TRBD1, 5 bases. The germline V gene encodes CDR1 SGHTA and CDR2 FQGNSA. The CDR3 extends over 13 amino acids. Trimming removed 5 bases from V and 10 bases from J, with 14 bases in between. The CDR3 reads CASSGGLESKLFF. The CDR3 bases are TGTGCCAGCAGCGGGGGTTTGGAATCAAAACTGTTTTTT.

This chain links TRBV7-8 with TRBJ2-1; D tentatively fits TRBD1 or TRBD2 (5 bases each). The V gene lost 5 bases and the J gene lost 8 bases, with 10 bases spanning the gap. The CDR3 is 12 residues long. CDR1 is SGHVS, CDR2 FQNEAQ, per germline. For the CDR3, the DNA is TGTGCCAGCAGCCCTCGAGGGGATGAGCAGTTCTTC. Translation: CASSPRGDEQFF.

The J gene is TRBJ2-5, the V gene TRBV20-1; D gene uncertain. Germline V gene lookup returns CDR1 DFQATT and CDR2 SNEGSKA (reference sequence). The CDR3 has 12 residues. With 3 bases removed from V and 3 bases from J, the gap between germline ends came to 8 bases. The CDR3 reads CSASATEETQYF. The CDR3, as DNA: TGCAGTGCTAGTGCGACGGAAGAGACCCAGTACTTC.

The gene calls are TRBV28 and TRBJ1-2; D is perhaps TRBD1 (5 bases). The V and J ends lost 2 bases and 4 bases respectively, with 11 bases between them. The CDR3 covers 14 residues. Per the germline V gene, CDR1 is MDHEN and CDR2 is SYDVKM. The CDR3 bases are TGTGCCAGCAGTTTAGGGACGCTGGCCTATGGCTACACCTTC. Protein product: CASSLGTLAYGYTF.

CDR3 sequence reads: CASSEFGQNNQPQHF. The CDR3 DNA reads as TGTGCCAGCAGTGAGTTCGGGCAGAACAATCAGCCCCAGCATTTT. The rearrangement links TRBV6-1 to TRBJ1-5, with D unresolved. Germline V CDR1 and CDR2: MNHNS, SASEGT. The CDR3 runs to 15 residues. V lost 3 bases and J 3 bases, leaving 12 bases between the germline ends.

The chain recombines TRBV12-5 with TRBJ1-2; possible D gene TRBD1, 5 bases. The CDR3 covers 15 residues. V dropped 4 bases and J dropped 5 bases, with 17 bases sitting between them. Germline V CDR1 and CDR2: LGHNT, FRNRAP. CDR3 in DNA: TGTGCTAGTGGTTCGCTCTTGGACATTTCTTATGGCTACACCTTC. This sequence encodes CASGSLLDISYGYTF.

The chain couples TRBV5-8 to TRBJ1-4; D remains ambiguous. With 0 bases removed from V and 5 bases from J, the gap between germline ends came to 8 bases. The CDR3 consists of 14 residues. Germline V lookup: CDR1 SGHTS, CDR2 YDEGEE. The CDR3 reads CASSLGHRNEKLFF. Here the CDR3 DNA reads TGTGCCAGCAGCTTGGGGCACAGAAATGAAAAACTGTTTTTT.

The chain couples TRBV20-1 to TRBJ1-4; 7 bases agree with TRBD1. The CDR3 spans 15 residues. V shed 6 bases, J shed 0 bases, and the junction held 7 bases outside the gene matches. Germline V CDR1 and CDR2: DFQATT, SNEGSKA (reference sequence). For the CDR3, the DNA is TGCAGTGCCAGTGGGACAGTCCCAACTAATGAAAAACTGTTTTTT. It yields the protein CSASGTVPTNEKLFF.

The chain has TRBV4-1 and TRBJ1-4; a possible D gene is TRBD1 (5 bases). CDR3 length equals 14 residues. The ends were cut back, 3 bases at V and 5 bases at J, with 10 bases in the middle. In germline, CDR1 is MGHRA, CDR2 YSYEKL. The CDR3 loop is CASSHGASNEKLFF. DNA of the CDR3: TGCGCCAGCAGCCACGGGGCCTCGAATGAAAAACTGTTTTTT.

The chain employs TRBV6-6 and TRBJ2-5; D remains ambiguous. Germline V gene lookup returns CDR1 MNHNY and CDR2 SVGAGI (reference sequence). The CDR3 loop spans 13 amino acids. Trimming stripped 2 bases from V and 4 bases from J, with 8 bases between. The CDR3 region has the DNA TGTGCCAGCAGTTACAACTCCTTAGAGACCCAGTACTTC. As protein: CASSYNSLETQYF.

This rearrangement joins TRBV7-6 to TRBJ2-7, with D possibly TRBD1 on 6 matching bases. CDR1 is SGHVS, CDR2 FNYEAQ, per germline. V was trimmed by 5 bases and J by 0 bases, leaving 17 bases between them. The CDR3 consists of 16 residues. CDR3 in DNA: TGTGCCAGCAGCCCCACCAGGGAACAGGGCTCCTACGAGCAGTACTTC. Translated, it gives CASSPTREQGSYEQYF.

The CDR3 is CASIGPGQSSAEAFF. DNA of the CDR3: TGTGCCAGCATAGGGCCCGGACAGTCAAGCGCTGAAGCTTTCTTT. The chain carries TRBV6-5 and TRBJ1-1; D may be TRBD1 (6 bases). This CDR3 has 15 amino acids. Germline CDR1 reads MNHEY; CDR2 reads SVGAGI. Trimming took 7 bases from V and 6 from J, leaving 21 bases between them.

Only a few counts were recorded for this clone. The rearrangement joins TRBV18 to TRBJ1-1; D unresolved. Germline lookup yields CDR1 KGHSH and CDR2 LQKENI. Trimming pared 4 bases from V and 1 base from J, leaving 7 bases between. This CDR3 comprises 13 residues. CDR3 protein: CASSLDWNTEAFF. The CDR3 DNA sequence: TGTGCCAGCTCACTGGACTGGAACACTGAAGCTTTCTTT. The variable domain in full, completed from reference TRBV18 and TRBJ1-1, reads NAGVMQNPRHLVRRRGQEARLRCSPMKGHSHVYWYRQLPEEGLKFMVYLQKENIIDESGMPKERFSAEFPKEGPSILRIQQVVRGDSAAYFCASSLDWNTEAFFGQGTRLTVV.

The chain is built from TRBV14 and TRBJ1-1; the match to TRBD1 covers 8 bases. The germline CDR1 and CDR2 sequences are SGHDN and FVKESK. This CDR3 has 14 residues. Losses at the gene ends were 4 bases for V and 4 bases for J; bases not matched to a gene: 5. CDR3 in DNA: TGTGCCAGCAGCCGGAACAGGGGGGGCACTGAAGCTTTCTTT. It yields the protein CASSRNRGGTEAFF.

The rearrangement joins TRBV7-3 to TRBJ1-6, with a tentative D call TRBD1 (6 bases). The CDR3 loop spans 13 amino acids. Trimming removed 4 bases at V and 9 bases at J, with 10 bases between. From germline, CDR1 is SGHTA and CDR2 FQGTGA. The CDR3 nucleotides read TGTGCCAGCAGCTCCCAAGGGGGTTCACCCCTCCACTTT. Translated: CASSSQGGSPLHF. The full variable domain, its missing parts supplied by reference TRBV7-3 and TRBJ1-6, is GAGVSQTPSNKVTEKGKYVELRCDPISGHTALYWYRQSLGQGPEFLIYFQGTGAADDSGLPNDRFFAVRPEGSVSTLKIQRTERGDSAVYLCASSSQGGSPLHFGNGTRLTVT.

This chain joins TRBV7-9 and TRBJ2-6; 11 bases fit TRBD1. The CDR3 contains 18 residues. Per germline, CDR1 SEHNR and CDR2 FQNEAQ (reference sequence). The junction had 7 bases not matched to a gene; V was cut back by 4 bases and J by 2 bases. The chain's CDR3 is CASSSGQGEFAGANVLTF. CDR3 nucleotides: TGTGCCAGCAGCTCGGGACAGGGGGAATTTGCTGGGGCCAACGTCCTGACTTTC.

The chain employs TRBV12-2 and TRBJ1-2; TRBD1 was called by the table and not checked on the DNA. TRBV12-2 is a known pseudogene. The CDR3 consists of 14 residues. The CDR3 DNA is TGTGCAAGTCGCCCCGAACAGGGGGGGGATGGCTACACCTTC. This gives the protein CASRPEQGGDGYTF.

The rearrangement joins TRBV10-1 to TRBJ1-3; D gene uncertain. Trimming cost V 5 bases and J 0 bases, with 26 bases left between them. Germline V gene lookup returns CDR1 WNHNN and CDR2 SYGVQD (reference sequence). This CDR3 is built from 20 residues. CDR3 residues: CASSTVYLTLWPSSGNTIYF. DNA of the CDR3: TGCGCCAGCAGTACGGTCTACCTTACCCTCTGGCCGAGCTCTGGAAACACCATATATTTT.

The chain carries TRBV7-3 and TRBJ1-6, with D possibly being TRBD1 (6 bases). The germline V and J ends were trimmed by 2 bases and 5 bases, with 10 bases remaining between them. The CDR3 covers 15 residues. Germline assignment: CDR1 SGHTA and CDR2 FQGTGA. CDR3: CASSLFQGNNSPLHF. CDR3 DNA sequence: TGTGCCAGCAGCTTATTCCAGGGGAATAATTCACCCCTCCACTTT.

The rearrangement uses TRBV7-8 and TRBJ2-7; the D is unclear. The germline gives CDR1 SGHVS, CDR2 FQNEAQ. The CDR3 length is 14 residues. V was shortened by 5 bases and J by 5 bases, with 16 bases between the two germline ends. CDR3 region: CASSPLNLADEQYF. CDR3 nucleotides: TGTGCCAGCAGCCCCCTGAATCTCGCGGACGAGCAGTACTTC.

The V gene is TRBV28, the J gene TRBJ1-1, with D possibly matching TRBD1 (5 bases). CDR3 size: 17 residues. V shed 5 bases and J shed 2 bases, with 21 bases lying between them. Germline lookup yields CDR1 MDHEN and CDR2 SYDVKM. CDR3 coding DNA: TGTGCCAGCAGTCTACTTCGGGTCCGTAGGACAAACACTGAAGCTTTCTTT. Amino acid sequence: CASSLLRVRRTNTEAFF. Using reference TRBV28 and TRBJ1-1 for the parts outside the CDR3, the full variable domain is DVKVTQSSRYLVKRTGEKVFLECVQDMDHENMFWYRQDPGLGLRLIYFSYDVKMKEKGDIPEGYSVSREKKERFSLILESASTNQTSMYLCASSLLRVRRTNTEAFFGQGTRLTVV.

In DNA, the CDR3 is TGTGCCAGCAGTTCAGGGTCGGCGGATTCACCCCTCCACTTT. This translates into CASSSGSADSPLHF. The chain has TRBV6-2 or TRBV6-3 and TRBJ1-6, with D possibly being TRBD1 (5 bases). This CDR3 has 14 amino acids. Trimming took off 4 bases at V and 8 bases at J, with 12 bases between the two ends. Per the germline V gene, CDR1 is MNHEY and CDR2 is SVGEGT.

The genes are TRBV5-1 and TRBJ2-7; 9 bases fit TRBD1. This CDR3 spans 14 amino acids. The germline V gene encodes CDR1 SGHRS and CDR2 YFSETQ. V was pared by 4 bases and J by 6 bases, with 8 bases of the junction left unmatched. In DNA form, the CDR3 reads TGCGCCAGCAGCGCCGGGACAGGGTATGGCGAGCAGTACTTC. Its protein is CASSAGTGYGEQYF. The complete variable domain, with remaining parts taken from reference TRBV5-1 and TRBJ2-7, reads KAGVTQTPRYLIKTRGQQVTLSCSPISGHRSVSWYQQTPGQGLQFLFEYFSETQRNKGNFPGRFSGRQFSNSRSEMNVSTLELGDSALYLCASSAGTGYGEQYFGPGTRLTVT.

This chain joins TRBV6-5 and TRBJ1-6; 7 nucleotides match TRBD1. The CDR3 covers 15 residues. The trim removed 6 bases at V and 6 bases at J, leaving 8 bases unmatched. The germline gives CDR1 MNHEY, CDR2 SVGAGI. CDR3 amino acids: CASSRGQDLNSPLHF. CDR3 nucleotides: TGTGCCAGCAGCCGAGGACAGGACCTTAATTCACCCCTCCACTTT.

This sequence joins TRBV27 and TRBJ2-7; D might be TRBD1 (6 bases). V lost 6 bases, J lost 7 bases, and 25 bases lay in between. There are 16 residues in the CDR3. Germline CDR1 is MNHEY and CDR2 is SMNVEV (reference sequence). The CDR3 loop is CASRGKDRGYLEEQYF. In DNA, the CDR3 is TGTGCCAGCAGGGGGAAGGACAGAGGATACTTAGAGGAGCAGTACTTC.